This TCR beta chain was recorded in a study of blood T cell repertoires in COVID-19. Trimming removed 6 bases from V and 2 bases from J, with 14 bases in between. This CDR3 contains 14 residues. CDR1 and CDR2 (germline): MNHEY, SMNVEV (reference sequence). Profiled with immunoSEQ multiplex PCR; TCRdb holds only in-frame clones, not every one. Among more than 150,000 clones listed, approximately 80% were seen once. Cohort placement rested on clinical history that participants reported themselves. What was sequenced was PBMCs or T cells enriched from blood (not recorded which). The receptor was derived from a man between 60 and 70 years old who had been exposed to COVID-19. This sequence joins TRBV27 and TRBJ2-7; D perhaps matches TRBD2 (5 bases). The CDR3 DNA reads TGTGCCAGCAGACCGGCGGGTATCCCCTACGAGCAGTACTTC. Translation gives CASRPAGIPYEQYF.